What follows describes a single T cell receptor (beta chain). Source study methods: The authors estimated nucleated cell counts from reference gene primer amplification. Profiling relied on immunoSEQ multiplex PCR, and the TCRdb table lists in-frame clones only, not all of them. For V, J and clone size, that table is used; D and trimming come from the DNA. The sample lists tens of thousands of clones, about 86% seen once, with about 15% in the top ten. The data belong to a study of blood T cell repertoires in COVID-19. About the research overall: Both acute and convalescent COVID-19 samples were obtained from the United States, Italy and Spain. From T cells, B-cell-depleted T cells, or PBMCs came the material, which was cDNA or gDNA.

Per germline, CDR1 GTSNPN and CDR2 SVGIG (reference sequence). The CDR3 spans 15 residues. With V trimmed by 3 bases and J by 8 bases, 12 bases remained unmatched. The clonotype was recovered from a man in his forties or fifties with COVID-19, enrolled during active disease. This chain joins TRBV30 and TRBJ1-4; 7 nucleotides agree with TRBD1. The sequencing input was peripheral blood. CDR3 region: CAWSPPRPDREKLFF. CDR3 nucleotide sequence: TGTGCCTGGAGCCCCCCTCGACCGGACAGGGAAAAACTGTTTTTT.